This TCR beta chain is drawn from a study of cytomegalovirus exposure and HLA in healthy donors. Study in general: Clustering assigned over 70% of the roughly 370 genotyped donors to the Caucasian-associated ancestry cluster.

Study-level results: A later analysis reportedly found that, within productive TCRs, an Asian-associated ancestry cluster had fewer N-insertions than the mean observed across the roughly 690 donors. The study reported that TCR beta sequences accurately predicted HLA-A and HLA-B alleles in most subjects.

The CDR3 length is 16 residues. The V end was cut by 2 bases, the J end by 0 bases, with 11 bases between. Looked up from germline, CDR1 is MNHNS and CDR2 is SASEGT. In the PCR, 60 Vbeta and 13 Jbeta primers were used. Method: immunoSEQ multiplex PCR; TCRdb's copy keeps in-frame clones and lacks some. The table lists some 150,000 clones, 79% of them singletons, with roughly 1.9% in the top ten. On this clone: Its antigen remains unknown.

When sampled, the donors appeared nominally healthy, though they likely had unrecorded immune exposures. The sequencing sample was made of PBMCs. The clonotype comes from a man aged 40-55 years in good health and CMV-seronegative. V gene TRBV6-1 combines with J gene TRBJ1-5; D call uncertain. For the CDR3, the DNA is TGTGCCAGCAGTGAACTCGCAAGCTATAGCAATCAGCCCCAGCATTTT. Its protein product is CASSELASYSNQPQHF.